This T cell receptor (beta chain) was sequenced in a study of cytomegalovirus exposure and HLA in healthy donors. Points from the study as a whole: The dataset shows that most TCR sequences were rare, while some public TCRs occurred in many donors. Upon later analysis, TCR association rates were observed to vary by HLA locus, being highest for DRB1 and lowest for HLA-C. The authors later linked a missense DCLRE1C variant to TCR beta V- and J-gene trimming.

As concerns this clone: Its specificity is not known.

Vbeta (60) and Jbeta (13) primers were used in the PCR. The assay was immunoSEQ multiplex PCR, and TCRdb's table has in-frame clones only and misses some. This sample has around 120,000 clones, with roughly 80% found just once. The germline CDR1 and CDR2 sequences are SGHTA and FQGNSA. V lost 0 bases, J lost 6 bases, and 14 bases lay in between. The CDR3 runs to 15 residues. The receptor's source is a young man in good health and CMV-seronegative. The sample consisted of PBMCs. The genes are TRBV7-2 and TRBJ1-2, with D hard to call. This CDR3 is CASSLATASNHGYTF. The CDR3 coding sequence is TGTGCCAGCAGCTTAGCTACAGCTAGCAATCATGGCTACACCTTC.